The 19 T cell receptor beta chains in this list originate from one sample, sequenced in a study of regulatory T cells in long-lasting Graves disease. Time point here: newly diagnosed GD, antithyroid drugs for less than 3 months. RNA extracted from PBMCs served as the sequencing template. The authors built TCR beta libraries using iRepertoire HTBI primers and Arm-PCR of CDR3 regions. TCRdb processed the multiplex PCR reads anew with MiXCR; each CDR3 protein has one entry. This sample carries hundreds of thousands of distinct CDR3 sequences, about 16% of them seen once, and the ten largest clones take roughly 18%. The same data also contributed to another study, on T cells in Graves' hyperthyroidism and ophthalmopathy.

This sample comprised peripheral blood mononuclear cells (PBMCs), obtained at new diagnosis, from a patient treated with antithyroid drugs. These receptors originate from a woman aged 25 to 45 with Graves disease.

This chain links TRBV3-1 with TRBJ2-4; 7 positions agree with TRBD2. The CDR3 is 16 amino acids. Germline V gene sequence: CDR1 LGHDT, CDR2 YNNKEL (reference sequence). The junction had 4 bases not matched to a gene; V was cut back by 1 base and J by 1 base. CDR3 residues: CASSQGGSSAKNIQYF. The CDR3 bases are TGTGCCAGCAGCCAAGGCGGGAGTTCGGCCAAAAACATTCAGTACTTC.

The V call is TRBV30, the J call TRBJ1-2, with D hard to call. The V gene lost 4 bases and the J gene lost 7 bases, with 19 bases spanning the gap. The CDR3 is 14 amino acids. CDR1 and CDR2 (germline): GTSNPN, SVGIG (reference sequence). CDR3 protein: CAWTSGPFSFGYTF. The CDR3 nucleotides are TGTGCCTGGACCTCAGGACCGTTCTCTTTTGGCTACACCTTC. The complete variable domain, with remaining parts taken from reference TRBV30 and TRBJ1-2, reads SQTIHQWPATLVQPVGSPLSLECTVEGTSNPNLYWYRQAAGRGLQLLFYSVGIGQISSEVPQNLSASRPQDRQFILSSKKLLLSDSGFYLCAWTSGPFSFGYTFGSGTRLTVV.

This clonotype was found a few times. Since a much larger clone is just one base distant, this may be a read error. J is TRBJ2-7 and V is TRBV2; 9 bases are shared with TRBD1. Trimming at V came to 6 bases and at J to 5 bases, leaving 8 bases not matched to a gene. The CDR3 loop spans 14 amino acids. Germline values: CDR1 SNHLY, CDR2 FYNNEI. CDR3 protein: CASSLTGGYHEQYF. In nucleotides, the CDR3 is TGTGCCAGCAGCCTCACAGGGGGCTACCACGAGCAGTACTTC.

This clonotype has just a few counts. This chain links TRBV5-4 with TRBJ2-3, with D possibly being TRBD1 or TRBD2 (5 bases each). V was pared by 2 bases and J by 4 bases, with 14 bases between. Germline loops: CDR1 SGHNT, CDR2 YYREEE (reference sequence). The CDR3 sequence is 15 residues long. The CDR3 spells CASSLHGGAADTQYF. The CDR3 DNA reads as TGTGCCAGCAGCTTACATGGGGGAGCAGCAGATACGCAGTATTTT.

This clonotype has a count of ten or more. The chain joins TRBV10-3 to TRBJ2-1, with 12 nucleotides matching TRBD2. V was clipped by 2 bases and J by 8 bases; unmatched bases: 4. The CDR3 runs to 15 residues. Germline CDR1 is ENHRY and CDR2 is SYGVKD. The CDR3 sequence is CAISEPRLAGDEQFF. The CDR3 region has the DNA TGTGCCATCAGTGAGCCCCGACTAGCGGGAGATGAGCAGTTCTTC.

This clonotype was counted at least ten times. This rearrangement joins TRBV28 to TRBJ2-7, with D tentatively TRBD1 (5 bases). V lost 1 base, J lost 5 bases, and 15 bases lay in between. The CDR3 totals 15 residues. Germline V gene lookup returns CDR1 MDHEN and CDR2 SYDVKM. The CDR3 DNA sequence: TGTGCCAGCAGTTTATCCACCAGGGTGACCAACGAGCAGTACTTC. Translating it yields CASSLSTRVTNEQYF.

This clonotype was recorded at least ten times. The genes are TRBV12-3 or TRBV12-4 and TRBJ1-1; D may be TRBD1 (6 bases). The CDR3 loop spans 13 amino acids. Trimming stripped 6 bases from V and 0 bases from J, with 8 bases between. This chain's CDR3 is CASSRGLNTEAFF. CDR3 in DNA: TGTGCCAGCAGCAGGGGATTGAACACTGAAGCTTTCTTT.

This clonotype was seen only a few times. The chain uses TRBV24-1 and TRBJ2-3; 8 nucleotides align to TRBD2. Germline-derived CDR1 and CDR2 are KGHDR and SFDVKD. The CDR3 totals 16 residues. V shed 0 bases and J 5 bases; nucleotides not matched to a gene: 6. The CDR3 DNA follows: TGTGCCACCAGTGATTTGGCGGGAGGTTCGGGAGATACGCAGTATTTT. Its protein product is CATSDLAGGSGDTQYF.

The chain links TRBV20-1 to TRBJ1-1; D ambiguous. The germline V gene encodes CDR1 DFQATT and CDR2 SNEGSKA (reference sequence). The length of the CDR3 is 16 residues. Between the trimmed V and J ends, which lost 0 bases and 4 bases, there was a span of 18 bases. The chain's CDR3 is CSARDSKHTMGTEAFF. The CDR3 DNA follows: TGCAGTGCTAGAGATTCGAAACACACTATGGGCACTGAAGCTTTCTTT.

The gene calls are TRBV30 and TRBJ1-3; weak D call: TRBD1 (6 bases). The V end was cut by 3 bases, the J end by 0 bases, with 15 bases between. The CDR3 is 16 residues long. Per germline, CDR1 GTSNPN and CDR2 SVGIG (reference sequence). The CDR3 is CAWRPYVGASGNTIYF. CDR3 DNA: TGTGCCTGGAGGCCGTACGTGGGGGCCTCTGGAAACACCATATATTTT.

At least ten counts were recorded for this clonotype. The CDR3 nucleotides are TGTGCCAGCAGCCCCCAAGCGGTCTCCTACAATGAGCAGTTCTTC. It is translated as CASSPQAVSYNEQFF. This rearrangement joins TRBV7-9 to TRBJ2-1, with a weak D call TRBD2 (5 bases). Germline V gene data show CDR1 as SEHNR and CDR2 as FQNEAQ (reference sequence). V dropped 5 bases and J dropped 0 bases, with 11 bases sitting between them. The CDR3 extends over 15 amino acids.

The V gene is TRBV6-1, the J gene TRBJ1-2; a weak D match, TRBD1 (5 bases). Germline CDR1 and CDR2: MNHNS and SASEGT. The CDR3 runs to 12 residues. The V and J ends lost 7 bases and 2 bases respectively, with 8 bases between them. CDR3 sequence reads: CASTGINYGYTF. The CDR3, as DNA: TGTGCCAGCACAGGGATAAACTATGGCTACACCTTC.

This clonotype was observed many times. The rearrangement links TRBV27 to TRBJ1-2; D gene uncertain. Germline CDR1 is MNHEY and CDR2 is SMNVEV (reference sequence). The CDR3 consists of 14 residues. V lost 0 bases and J 6 bases, leaving 11 bases between the germline ends. CDR3 DNA sequence: TGTGCCAGCAGTTTATCGACGTGGGGAAATGGCTACACCTTC. It codes for CASSLSTWGNGYTF.

The sample holds a few counts of this clonotype. The final CDR3 position lacks the conserved phenylalanine or tryptophan, pointing to a likely read error. This chain joins TRBV5-1 and TRBJ2-1; D is possibly TRBD1 or TRBD2 (5 bases each). The V and J ends lost 4 bases and 3 bases respectively, with 14 bases between them. The CDR3 runs to 15 residues. Germline CDR1 is SGHRS and CDR2 is YFSETQ. The CDR3: CASSRGGQGYNEQFL. CDR3 nucleotides: TGCGCCAGCAGCCGAGGCGGGCAGGGCTACAATGAGCAGTTCCTC.

The genes are TRBV9 and TRBJ2-2; D not certain. Germline lookup yields CDR1 SGDLS and CDR2 YYNGEE. V lost 4 bases, J lost 6 bases, and 10 bases lay in between. This CDR3 has 13 residues. The CDR3 DNA sequence: TGTGCCAGCAGCCCTCCATCCCCCGGGGAGCTGTTTTTT. This gives the protein CASSPPSPGELFF.

This clonotype was seen repeatedly, ten times or more. This chain uses TRBV11-2 with TRBJ2-5; no clear D gene. The CDR3 consists of 14 residues. V shed 0 bases and J shed 6 bases, with 11 bases lying between them. Looked up from germline, CDR1 is SGHAT and CDR2 is FQNNGV. In DNA form, the CDR3 reads TGTGCCAGCAGCTTAGACCAGGTCAGCCAGACCCAGTACTTC. It is translated as CASSLDQVSQTQYF.

This clonotype was detected many times. The chain combines TRBV29-1 with TRBJ1-1; TRBD1 might be the D (6 bases). With 3 bases removed from V and 1 base from J, the gap between germline ends came to 12 bases. CDR3 length equals 14 residues. Germline CDR1 SQVTM, CDR2 ANQGSEA. Here the CDR3 DNA reads TGCAGCGTTGATAAAGCAGGGGCGAACACTGAAGCTTTCTTT. This encodes CSVDKAGANTEAFF.

This clonotype was detected a few times. The chain joins TRBV9 to TRBJ2-3; TRBD2 matches 9 bases. CDR3 length: 18 amino acids. The V segment lost 3 bases and the J segment 0 bases; nucleotides outside the gene matches: 11. Germline V CDR1 and CDR2: SGDLS, YYNGEE. This CDR3 reads CASSDGPRREGSTDTQYF. The CDR3 DNA reads as TGTGCCAGCAGCGACGGCCCCCGGCGGGAGGGAAGCACAGATACGCAGTATTTT.

This clonotype was detected ten times or more. The chain recombines TRBV30 with TRBJ2-5, with 11 positions matching TRBD1. Germline V gene sequence: CDR1 GTSNPN, CDR2 SVGIG (reference sequence). The CDR3 runs 13 residues. The junction had 5 bases not matched to a gene; V was cut back by 2 bases and J by 9 bases. This CDR3 is CAWSWDRGSAQYF. The CDR3 DNA follows: TGTGCCTGGAGTTGGGACAGGGGGTCGGCCCAGTACTTC.